The source of this T cell receptor (beta chain) is a study of blood T cell repertoires in COVID-19. Across the whole study: Sites across the United States, Italy and Spain contributed samples from acute and convalescent COVID-19. PBMCs, B-cell-depleted T cells, or T cells were the source of the cDNA or gDNA that made up the material.

Per the original data handling: It was from reference gene primer amplification that nucleated cell counts were estimated. Sequencing used immunoSEQ multiplex PCR; TCRdb keeps in-frame clones, though not all of them. Clonal size and the V and J genes are those of that table, whereas D and trimming came from the DNA. Of roughly 250,000 clones listed, roughly 87% are singletons. The CDR3 has 13 residues. Germline CDR1 and CDR2: MGHRA and YSYEKL. Trimming at V came to 1 base and at J to 6 bases, leaving 3 bases not matched to a gene. This chain joins TRBV4-1 and TRBJ2-7; the match to TRBD1 covers 7 bases. Sequences were obtained from peripheral blood. The origin of this receptor is a woman aged 25 to 39 with acute or convalescent COVID-19. CDR3 DNA sequence: TGCGCCAGCAGCCAAGCGACAGGGCGCGAGCAGTACTTC. Translation gives CASSQATGREQYF.